The 12 T cell receptor beta chains reported below all come from one sample, sequenced in a study of CD8 T cells in Susac syndrome. RNA in amounts of roughly 0.45 to 1 ug was reverse transcribed with random hexamers. TCRdb passed the immunoSEQ multiplex PCR reads through MiXCR, listing each CDR3 protein once. This repertoire shows about 180,000 distinct CDR3 sequences, about 93% found once; its top ten account for 0.085% to 0.1%. Sequencing used CD4+ T cells from PBMCs. The receptor source for this set is a human donor with Susac syndrome.

DNA of the CDR3: TGCAGCGTTGAACTTCTCGGACGCGGGTCCTACGAGCAGTACTTC. Its protein is CSVELLGRGSYEQYF. This chain joins TRBV29-1 and TRBJ2-7; perhaps TRBD2 as D (5 bases). This CDR3 spans 15 amino acids. The V end was cut by 2 bases, the J end by 1 base, with 15 bases between. The V gene's germline CDR1 is SQVTM and CDR2 ANQGSEA.

V usage is TRBV4-1 and J usage is TRBJ2-3; D uncertain. The V and J ends lost 2 bases and 1 base respectively, with 10 bases between them. Germline CDR1 is MGHRA and CDR2 is YSYEKL. CDR3 length: 15 residues. This CDR3 is CASSQTRGGTDTQYF. The CDR3 coding sequence is TGCGCCAGCAGCCAAACGCGCGGAGGCACAGATACGCAGTATTTT.

This chain connects TRBV2 to TRBJ1-5, with 10 bases aligning to TRBD1. The J segment lost 2 bases and the V segment lost 7 bases, leaving 5 bases of the junction unmatched. CDR1 is SNHLY, CDR2 FYNNEI, per germline. This CDR3 comprises 15 residues. The CDR3 nucleotides read TGTGCCAGCATTAGGGACAGGGGCGGCAATCAGCCCCAGCATTTT. It is translated as CASIRDRGGNQPQHF.

The J gene is TRBJ2-3, the V gene TRBV11-2; no clear D gene. Trimming removed 5 bases from V and 0 bases from J, with 9 bases in between. This CDR3 region has 14 residues. Per germline, CDR1 SGHAT and CDR2 FQNNGV. The CDR3 loop is CASSQDLSTDTQYF. CDR3 nucleotides: TGTGCCAGCAGCCAAGACCTGAGCACAGATACGCAGTATTTT.

The chain is built from TRBV6-6 and TRBJ1-2; TRBD1 agrees at 10 bases. Trimming took 5 bases from V and 6 from J; bases not matched to a gene: 6. The CDR3 loop spans 14 amino acids. Germline V lookup: CDR1 MNHNY, CDR2 SVGAGI (reference sequence). The CDR3 is CASSRTDRGNGYTF. CDR3 sequence (DNA): TGTGCCAGCAGTCGCACGGACAGGGGGAATGGCTACACCTTC.

The chain recombines TRBV5-1 with TRBJ1-5; 7 nucleotides line up with TRBD1. J was trimmed by 0 bases and V by 4 bases; bases with no gene match: 13. The CDR3 has 18 residues. Looked up from germline, CDR1 is SGHRS and CDR2 is YFSETQ. The CDR3 spells CASSPSPGTAISNQPQHF. The CDR3 nucleotides are TGCGCCAGCAGCCCATCCCCTGGGACAGCCATTAGCAATCAGCCCCAGCATTTT.

The chain uses TRBV7-2 and TRBJ2-5; 8 bases map to TRBD1. V was pared by 3 bases and J by 7 bases, with 10 bases of the junction left unmatched. CDR1 and CDR2 (germline): SGHTA, FQGNSA. The length of the CDR3 is 15 residues. CDR3: CASSLDRASGRTQYF. DNA for the CDR3: TGTGCCAGCAGCTTGGACAGGGCCTCGGGGAGGACCCAGTACTTC.

This rearrangement joins TRBV12-3 or TRBV12-4 to TRBJ2-1, with D possibly being TRBD1 (5 bases). The CDR3 extends over 15 amino acids. Deletions cut 2 bases from V and 6 bases from J, with 14 bases between. CDR3 sequence: CASSLSSRGGNEQFF. The CDR3 DNA follows: TGTGCCAGCAGTTTAAGCTCAAGGGGTGGCAATGAGCAGTTCTTC.

CDR3 coding DNA: TGCGCCAGCAGCTTGTCGGCGTGGGAGACCCAGTACTTC. Protein: CASSLSAWETQYF. The rearrangement joins TRBV5-1 to TRBJ2-5; D unclear. Germline-derived CDR1 and CDR2 are SGHRS and YFSETQ. With 1 base removed from V and 5 bases from J, the gap between germline ends came to 9 bases. This CDR3 has 13 amino acids.

The chain joins TRBV11-1 to TRBJ2-2, with D tentatively TRBD2 (5 bases). CDR3 length equals 17 residues. Trimming left V 5 bases short and J 1 base short, with 17 bases between. Germline CDR1 SGHAT, CDR2 FQDESV (reference sequence). This CDR3 reads CASSLPVWGVNTGELFF. The CDR3 coding sequence is TGTGCCAGCAGCCTCCCGGTATGGGGAGTGAACACCGGGGAGCTGTTTTTT.

V and J are TRBV19 and TRBJ1-1; D is unresolved. This CDR3 is built from 13 residues. Germline CDR1 and CDR2: LNHDA and SQIVND (reference sequence). V was clipped by 4 bases and J by 1 base, with 7 bases between them. The CDR3 protein is CASSTQANTEAFF. The CDR3 DNA is TGTGCCAGTAGTACGCAGGCGAACACTGAAGCTTTCTTT.

This chain uses TRBV5-1 with TRBJ2-1, with D uncertain. The CDR3 is 11 residues long. Looked up from germline, CDR1 is SGHRS and CDR2 is YFSETQ. The ends were cut back, 4 bases at V and 8 bases at J, with 7 bases in the middle. Written as DNA, the CDR3 is TGCGCCAGCAGCGCCCTTGATGAGCAGTTCTTC. This sequence encodes CASSALDEQFF.